Detailed here is one T cell receptor beta chain. No cognate antigen has been identified for it. There are no base qualities to consult, and no much larger clone falls within one base. These data belong to a study of blood T cell repertoires in COVID-19 (dated by TCRdb to about 2020). Regarding the research as a whole: Samples from collaborators originated in the United States, Italy and Spain and spanned both the acute and convalescent phases of COVID-19. The material from the prospective study consisted of cDNA or gDNA derived from T cells, B-cell-depleted T cells, or PBMCs. Samples were obtained from the ongoing ImmuneRACE study (first 160 participants) and from over a thousand subjects provided by 6 global collaborators. The repertoires were released in a freely available public database meant as a resource for research on the immune response to SARS-CoV-2. HLA class I and class II types, where available, came from metadata supplied by the sample provider rather than from assay-based typing. Nearly every sample came with metadata listing a de-identified subject ID, COVID-19 status, age in years and sex. Subjects who had been exposed to COVID-19, were actively infected with it, or had recovered from it provided the deeply sampled blood TCRbeta repertoires that made up the dataset. Paper-wide results and their limitations: Clinical and demographic metadata were provided uncurated, with the amount varying by source and participant.

TCRbeta CDR3 regions were amplified from genomic DNA using the immunoSEQ Assay, a bias-controlled multiplex PCR. Per the source publication's procedure: Nucleated cell counts per sample were estimated from amplification of reference gene primers within the assay. To quantify the absolute abundance of each unique TCRbeta CDR3 rearrangement, sequence reads were collapsed and filtered. Productive Simpson clonality was computed per sample as the square root of Simpson's diversity index over productive rearrangements. The table was pulled from immuneACCESS by TCRdb, which kept in-frame rearrangements only. Such tables lose some clones; where checked, under half of the loss comes from unresolved V genes, and the rest has no known cause. V and J calls and clone size are those listed in that table; D and trimming were worked out from the DNA. A total of 200,000 to 300,000 clones appear in this sample, around 87% of them only once. Of the sample, 2% to 2.5% falls within the top ten clones.

The CDR3 contains 15 residues, cysteine and phenylalanine counted. This entry keeps only the CDR3 DNA: 45 bases, framed from base 1. CDR1 SGHAT and CDR2 FQNNGV were looked up in the germline V gene. The germline ends are 15 bases apart after V is trimmed by 4 bases and J by 4 bases. Each collaborating institution followed its own protocols to collect whole blood in K2EDTA tubes. For TCRbeta analysis, collaborator samples were shipped as frozen whole blood, as isolated PBMCs, or as DNA extracted from either sample type. Here the chain combines TRBV11-2 and TRBJ2-3; tentative D gene TRBD1, with 5 bases matching. The sample comprised peripheral blood. The receptor comes from a woman aged 45-60 years with acute or convalescent COVID-19. The DNA sequence is as follows: TGTGCCAGCAGCTCCCACAGGCGTAGGGCAGATACGCAGTATTTT. Its protein product is CASSSHRRRADTQYF. Here the CDR3 is joined to the reference TRBV11-2 and TRBJ2-3 genes, and the full variable domain is: EAGVAQSPRYKIIEKRQSVAFWCNPISGHATLYWYQQILGQGPKLLIQFQNNGVVDDSQLPKDRFSAERLKGVDSTLKIQPAKLEDSAVYLCASSSHRRRADTQYFGPGTRLTVL.